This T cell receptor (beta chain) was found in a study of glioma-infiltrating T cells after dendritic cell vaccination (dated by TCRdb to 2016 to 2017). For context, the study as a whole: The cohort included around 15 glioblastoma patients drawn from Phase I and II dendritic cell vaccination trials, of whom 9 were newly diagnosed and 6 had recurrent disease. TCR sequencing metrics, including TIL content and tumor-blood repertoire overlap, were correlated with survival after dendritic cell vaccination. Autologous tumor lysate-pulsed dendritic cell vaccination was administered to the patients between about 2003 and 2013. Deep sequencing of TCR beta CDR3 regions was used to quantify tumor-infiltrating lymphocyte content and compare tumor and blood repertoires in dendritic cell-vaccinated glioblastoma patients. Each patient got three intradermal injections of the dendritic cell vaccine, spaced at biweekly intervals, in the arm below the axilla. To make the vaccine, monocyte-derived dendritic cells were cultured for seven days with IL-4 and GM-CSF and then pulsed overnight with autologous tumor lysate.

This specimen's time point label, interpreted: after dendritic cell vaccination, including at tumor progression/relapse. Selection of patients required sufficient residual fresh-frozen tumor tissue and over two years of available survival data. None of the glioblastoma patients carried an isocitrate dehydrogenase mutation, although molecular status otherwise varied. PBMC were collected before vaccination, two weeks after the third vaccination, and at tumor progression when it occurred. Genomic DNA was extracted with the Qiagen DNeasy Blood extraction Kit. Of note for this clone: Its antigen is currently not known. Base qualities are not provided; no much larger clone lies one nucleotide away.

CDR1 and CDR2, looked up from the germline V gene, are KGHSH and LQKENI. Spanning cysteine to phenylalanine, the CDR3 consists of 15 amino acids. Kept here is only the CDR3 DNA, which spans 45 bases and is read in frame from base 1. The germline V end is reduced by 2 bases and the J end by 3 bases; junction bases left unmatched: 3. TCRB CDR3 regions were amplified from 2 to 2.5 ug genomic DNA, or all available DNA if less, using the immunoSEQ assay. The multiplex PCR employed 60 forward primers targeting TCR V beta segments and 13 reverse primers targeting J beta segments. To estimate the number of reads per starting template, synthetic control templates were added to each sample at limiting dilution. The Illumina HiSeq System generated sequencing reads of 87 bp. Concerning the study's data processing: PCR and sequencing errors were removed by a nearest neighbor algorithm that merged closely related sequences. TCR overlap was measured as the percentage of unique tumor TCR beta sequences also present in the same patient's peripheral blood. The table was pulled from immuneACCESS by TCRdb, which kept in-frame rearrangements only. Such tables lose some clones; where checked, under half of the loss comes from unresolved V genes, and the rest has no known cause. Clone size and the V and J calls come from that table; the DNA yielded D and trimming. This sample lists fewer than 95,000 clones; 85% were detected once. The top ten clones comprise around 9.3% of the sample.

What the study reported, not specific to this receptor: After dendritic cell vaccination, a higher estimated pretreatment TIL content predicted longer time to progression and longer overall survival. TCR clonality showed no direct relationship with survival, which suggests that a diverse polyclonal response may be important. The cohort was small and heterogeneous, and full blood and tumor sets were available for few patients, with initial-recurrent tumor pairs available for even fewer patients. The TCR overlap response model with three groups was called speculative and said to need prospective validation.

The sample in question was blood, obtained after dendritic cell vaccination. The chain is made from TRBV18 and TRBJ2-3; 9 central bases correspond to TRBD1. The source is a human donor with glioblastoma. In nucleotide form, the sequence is TGTGCCAGCTCACCAACAGGGGGCTGGACAGATACGCAGTATTTT. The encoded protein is CASSPTGGWTDTQYF.